The clone carrying this T cell receptor beta chain has at least ten counts. Its antigen is not known. The DNA ends 3 residues before the CDR3 does, and the rest of the CDR3 is filled in from the germline J gene. Here immunoSEQ multiplex PCR was the method, and the copy in TCRdb shows in-frame clones only, minus some. The specimen has about 35,000 clones, none found just once. Blood samples were heparinized, about 4.5 to 9 ml per donor. The data belong to a study of T cell clonality in common variable immunodeficiency. Between the trimmed V and J ends, which lost 8 bases and 4 bases, there was a span of 14 bases. The CDR3 is 13 residues long. From germline, CDR1 is SNHLY and CDR2 FYNNEI. The study, taken as a whole, reports: Fewer deletions and N-nucleotide insertions were reportedly seen in common variable immunodeficiency TCR beta sequences. Shared TCRbeta clones were fewer between CVID subjects than controls. Patient heterogeneity in the CVID cohort limited correlations between repertoire features and clinical complications.

This rearrangement joins TRBV2 to TRBJ2-5, with D perhaps matching TRBD2 (6 bases). The TCR was taken from a person aged 18-70 years in good health. The sample taken for sequencing was peripheral blood mononuclear cells. The part of the CDR3 DNA that was read is TGTGCCAGCGCCGGGACTGACGGAGAGACC. Amino acids: CASAGTDGET. From start to end, the CDR3 is CASAGTDGETQYF.